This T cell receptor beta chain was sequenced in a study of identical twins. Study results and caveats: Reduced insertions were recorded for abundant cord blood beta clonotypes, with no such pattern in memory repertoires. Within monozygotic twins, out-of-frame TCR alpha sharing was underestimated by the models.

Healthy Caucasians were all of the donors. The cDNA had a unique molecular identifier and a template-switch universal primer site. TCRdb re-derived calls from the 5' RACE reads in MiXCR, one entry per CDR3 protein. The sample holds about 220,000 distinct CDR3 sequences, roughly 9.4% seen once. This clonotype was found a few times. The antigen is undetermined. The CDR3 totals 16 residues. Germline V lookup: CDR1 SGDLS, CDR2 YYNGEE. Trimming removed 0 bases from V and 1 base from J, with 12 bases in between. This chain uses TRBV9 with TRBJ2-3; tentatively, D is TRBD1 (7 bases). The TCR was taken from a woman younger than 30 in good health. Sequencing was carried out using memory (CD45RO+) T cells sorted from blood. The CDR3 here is CASSVGGTAGTDTQYF. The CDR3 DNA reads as TGTGCCAGCAGCGTAGGCGGGACAGCGGGCACAGATACGCAGTATTTT.